This record looks at one TCR beta chain sequence and its context. Its antigen is unknown. Per-base quality was not reported, and no clone a single base away is much larger than it. The CDR3 regions of human TCRbeta chains were subjected to immunosequencing. As for the authors' bioinformatics: Repertoire TCRs were matched against a reference library of SARS-CoV-2-specific TCRs generated with the MIRA antigen-specificity platform. Breadth was defined as the fraction of unique TCRs that were SARS-CoV-2-associated, and depth was defined as the fraction of total T cells that were SARS-CoV-2-associated. Using the MIRA data, every spike-specific TCR was mapped to the spike region that the TCR reacted to and assigned to either a CD4 or a CD8 class. Log10-transformed breadth and depth values were compared by one-way ANOVA with Sidak's multiple comparisons tests. This is the immuneACCESS table as TCRdb keeps it, with only in-frame sequences that have V and J called. A part of the clones is gone; compared with another copy, unresolved V genes explain less than half, and the rest is unexplained. The V and J calls and the clone size are those of that table, but D and trimming were determined from the DNA. The sample table contains 140,000 or so clones; only one count was recorded for about 86% of them. Clones ranked in the top ten supply 5% to 6% of the sample.

The label giving this sample's time point can be read as: about 28 days (+/-7) after the second vaccine dose. AZD1222 recipients whose second dose came at about 4 weeks and those whose second dose came at about 12 weeks were combined into one group, since spike-specific TCR depth and breadth did not differ between the two schedules. Samples from vaccinated people were obtained from the UK trials COV001 and COV002, which included a single-blind randomized controlled phase 2/3 trial of AZD1222 (ChAdOx1 nCoV-19) in healthy adults. For TCRbeta chain sequencing, PBMC samples were collected from trial participants at day 0 and at day 28 after the second dose. CDR1 and CDR2 (MGHRA, YSYEKL) derive from the germline V gene. V and J are truncated by 1 base and 3 bases respectively, leaving an intervening sequence of 12 bases. The CDR3 goes from the cysteine to the phenylalanine over 15 residues. The read is trimmed to its CDR3 DNA, 45 bases read in frame from base 1.

The sample originates from a study of T cell responses to AZD1222 COVID-19 vaccine (dated by TCRdb to 2020 to 2023). With regard to the full study: A total of about 250 trial participants underwent TCR sequencing, of whom 207 had received two doses of AZD1222 and about 25 had received two doses of the MenACWY control vaccine. Trial participants were enrolled by age into subgroups of 18-55, 56-69 and 70-plus years, and around 150, 28 and 57 TCR-sequenced participants, respectively, were included in these subgroups.

General conclusions and limits of the study: The 56-69-year group was small, and its depth increase did not reach significance, likely because of low power. The vaccine-associated CD4 TCRs covered the entire spike protein, and the dominant responses fell in regions 160-218 and 743-854. Most participants were white British and females outnumbered males, and the authors suggested that clonal diversity may have been underestimated. Conclusions about previously exposed vaccinees were limited because only a handful of AZD1222 recipients were SARS-CoV-2 seropositive at baseline. A significant rise in spike-specific TCR breadth and depth was observed after two AZD1222 doses relative to day 0 and relative to MenACWY recipients. Because no samples from the day 14 peak response were available, repertoires could be characterized only after the peak T cell response. Reportedly, almost half of the unique spike-specific TCRs recognized epitopes lying outside the regions that are mutated in the B.1.351 and B.1.1.7 variants.

The chain is encoded by TRBV4-1 joined to TRBJ1-2, and possibly TRBD1, on 5 matching bases. This receptor was identified in an adult who received the AZD1222 COVID-19 vaccine. Material: peripheral blood, obtained 28 days after the second AZD1222 dose. The bases are TGCGCCAGCAGCCAAGCAGGCACAGGCGACTATGGCTACACCTTC. It translates to CASSQAGTGDYGYTF.